This entry lists 25 T cell receptor beta chains sequenced from one sample in a study of cytomegalovirus exposure and HLA in healthy donors (dated by TCRdb to about 2017). The library was made by the immunoSEQ multiplex PCR assay. A mixture of 60 forward primers for TCR Vbeta segments and 13 reverse primers for TCR Jbeta segments was used in the multiplex PCR. TCRdb took this table from immuneACCESS and kept in-frame rearrangements with V and J called. Such tables lack part of the clones; where checked against another copy, unresolved V genes explain under half of the gap, and the rest is unexplained. Here the sample has more than 85,000 clones; approximately 72% occur a single time. The ten largest clones take up about 9.4% of the sample. Sequencing was done on a sample of PBMCs. These receptors came from a man aged 25 to 45 in good health and CMV-seropositive.

J is TRBJ2-2 and V is TRBV7-9; the match to TRBD1 covers 8 bases. From germline, CDR1 is SEHNR and CDR2 FQNEAQ (reference sequence). This CDR3 comprises 16 residues. J lost 1 base, V lost 1 base, and 2 bases had no gene match. This chain's CDR3 is CASSLVGTGNTGELFF. DNA of the CDR3: TGTGCCAGCAGCTTAGTTGGGACAGGGAACACCGGGGAGCTGTTTTTT.

This clone was counted a few times. The sample has other DNA sequences that encode this CDR3 too. The chain recombines TRBV18 with TRBJ1-4; 9 bases match TRBD1. The CDR3 covers 13 residues. The J segment lost 8 bases and the V segment lost 3 bases, leaving 1 base of the junction unmatched. In germline, CDR1 is KGHSH, CDR2 LQKENI. In DNA, the CDR3 is TGTGCCAGCTCACCGGGACAGGGCGAAAAACTGTTTTTT. Amino acid sequence: CASSPGQGEKLFF.

The genes are TRBV5-1 and TRBJ2-1; the D gene is possibly TRBD2 (6 bases). Trimming took off 2 bases at V and 0 bases at J, with 18 bases between the two ends. Germline V gives CDR1 SGHRS, CDR2 YFSETQ. CDR3 size: 18 residues. CDR3 coding DNA: TGCGCCAGCAGCTTACGGGGGAGGAGCGCCCTCTCCTACAATGAGCAGTTCTTC. Its protein is CASSLRGRSALSYNEQFF.

This chain connects TRBV9 to TRBJ1-3; the D gene is possibly TRBD1 (5 bases). The CDR3 is 16 residues long. CDR1 is SGDLS and CDR2 is YYNGEE in the germline V gene. Trimming pared 0 bases from V and 0 bases from J, leaving 10 bases between. In DNA, the CDR3 is TGTGCCAGCAGCGTAGGAGTCCAGGGCTCTGGAAACACCATATATTTT. This translates into CASSVGVQGSGNTIYF.

The chain is built from TRBV28 and TRBJ1-5; the D is unclear. The CDR3 runs to 10 residues. Looked up from germline, CDR1 is MDHEN and CDR2 is SYDVKM. V lost 8 bases to trimming and J lost 9 bases, with 8 bases between them. The CDR3: CASCGRPQHF. In DNA form, the CDR3 reads TGTGCCAGCTGTGGGCGGCCCCAGCATTTT. The whole variable domain, filled in from reference TRBV28 and TRBJ1-5, reads DVKVTQSSRYLVKRTGEKVFLECVQDMDHENMFWYRQDPGLGLRLIYFSYDVKMKEKGDIPEGYSVSREKKERFSLILESASTNQTSMYLCASCGRPQHFGDGTRLSIL.

J is TRBJ2-5 and V is TRBV9, with 8 bases lining up with TRBD1. TRBJ2-7 explains the end of the DNA better; the J call may be wrong. Germline values: CDR1 SGDLS, CDR2 YYNGEE. This CDR3 is 15 amino acids long. The CDR3 region is CASSPGTGDAYEQYF. The CDR3 DNA is TGTGCCAGCAGCCCTGGGACAGGCGACGCCTACGAGCAGTACTTC.

The chain recombines TRBV18 with TRBJ1-1, with D perhaps TRBD1 (6 bases). Germline V gene lookup returns CDR1 KGHSH and CDR2 LQKENI. The ends were cut back, 2 bases at V and 3 bases at J, with 10 bases in the middle. This CDR3 spans 14 amino acids. DNA for the CDR3: TGTGCCAGCTCACCAGGACAGCTCGACACTGAAGCTTTCTTT. Translated: CASSPGQLDTEAFF.

The J gene is TRBJ2-3, the V gene TRBV5-4; D unresolved. Germline CDR1 reads SGHNT; CDR2 reads YYREEE (reference sequence). Trimming left V 2 bases short and J 2 bases short, with 3 bases between. The CDR3 is 12 residues long. The chain's CDR3 is CASSFFTDTQYF. CDR3 in DNA: TGTGCCAGCAGCTTCTTCACAGATACGCAGTATTTT.

The chain combines TRBV9 with TRBJ1-5; D remains unclear. Germline CDR1 reads SGDLS; CDR2 reads YYNGEE. Between the trimmed V and J ends, which lost 4 bases and 7 bases, there was a span of 18 bases. This CDR3 contains 15 residues. CDR3 sequence reads: CASSLSGGLGQPQHF. Written as DNA, the CDR3 is TGTGCCAGCAGCCTTTCAGGCGGGCTCGGGCAGCCCCAGCATTTT.

With respect to this clone: One end of the junction varies from germline; a read error may be responsible. This chain links TRBV7-9 with TRBJ2-7; D ambiguous. The CDR3 runs to 13 residues. The germline CDR1 and CDR2 sequences are SEHNR and FQNEAQ (reference sequence). The CDR3 coding sequence is TGTTCCAGCAGCTCGGTGTTCTCCTACGAGCAGTACTTC. Translating it yields CSSSSVFSYEQYF. Combining the CDR3 with reference TRBV7-9 and TRBJ2-7 gives the whole variable domain DTGVSQNPRHKITKRGQNVTFRCDPISEHNRLYWYRQTLGQGPEFLTYFQNEAQLEKSRLLSDRFSAERPKGSFSTLEIQRTEQGDSAMYLCSSSSVFSYEQYFGPGTRLTVT.

This rearrangement joins TRBV4-1 to TRBJ1-1; D may be TRBD1 (5 bases). Trimming shortened V by 0 bases and J by 4 bases, and 12 bases separated the two germline ends. The germline CDR1 and CDR2 sequences are MGHRA and YSYEKL. CDR3 size: 15 residues. DNA for the CDR3: TGCGCCAGCAGCCAAGAACGGGTGGGGCGCACTGAAGCTTTCTTT. As protein: CASSQERVGRTEAFF.

V gene TRBV4-3 combines with J gene TRBJ2-1; 7 bases line up with TRBD1. The CDR3 is made up of 16 amino acids. With V trimmed by 0 bases and J by 4 bases, 6 bases remained unmatched. CDR1 is LGHNA, CDR2 YSLEER, per germline. Here the CDR3 DNA reads TGCGCCAGCAGCCAAGAAAGGGGACAGAGATACAATGAGCAGTTCTTC. Protein: CASSQERGQRYNEQFF.

This clone occurred once. The chain combines TRBV5-8 with TRBJ2-1; D might be TRBD1 (6 bases). The CDR3 has 18 residues. Between the trimmed V and J ends, which lost 0 bases and 2 bases, there was a span of 18 bases. Germline V gene data show CDR1 as SGHTS and CDR2 as YDEGEE. The CDR3 DNA sequence: TGTGCCAGCAGCTTGGTGTCGGACAGCGGCCTTCCCTACAATGAGCAGTTCTTC. Encoded protein: CASSLVSDSGLPYNEQFF. Complete variable domain (other parts from reference TRBV5-8 and TRBJ2-1): EAGVTQSPTHLIKTRGQQATLRCSPISGHTSVYWYQQALGLGLQFLLWYDEGEERNRGNFPPRFSGRQFPNYSSELNVNALELEDSALYLCASSLVSDSGLPYNEQFFGPGTRLTVL.

The rearrangement joins TRBV11-2 to TRBJ1-1; a weak D match, TRBD1 (5 bases). The V gene lost 5 bases and the J gene lost 5 bases, with 12 bases spanning the gap. Germline lookup yields CDR1 SGHAT and CDR2 FQNNGV. The CDR3 spans 13 residues. The CDR3 loop reads CASSLIGGTEAFF. CDR3 nucleotides: TGTGCCAGCAGCCTAATCGGGGGGACTGAAGCTTTCTTT.

The gene calls are TRBV15 and TRBJ1-4, with 10 positions matching TRBD1. The germline CDR1 and CDR2 sequences are LNHNV and YYDKDF (reference sequence). The CDR3 sequence is 16 residues long. Germline trimming cut 0 bases from V and 6 bases from J; bases unmatched to any gene: 4. CDR3 in amino acids: CATSRDRTGGDEKLFF. The DNA for the CDR3 is TGTGCCACCAGCAGAGACCGGACAGGGGGGGATGAAAAACTGTTTTTT. The entire variable domain, with the rest obtained from reference TRBV15 and TRBJ1-4, is as follows: DAMVIQNPRYQVTQFGKPVTLSCSQTLNHNVMYWYQQKSSQAPKLLFHYYDKDFNNEADTPDNFQSRRPNTSFCFLDIRSPGLGDTAMYLCATSRDRTGGDEKLFFGSGTQLSVL.

This rearrangement joins TRBV6-1 to TRBJ2-5, with 8 bases identical to TRBD1. The junction had 8 bases not matched to a gene; V was cut back by 3 bases and J by 2 bases. The CDR3 length is 16 residues. CDR1 MNHNS and CDR2 SASEGT come from the germline V gene. CDR3 loop: CASSDPPTGAQETQYF. As DNA, the CDR3 is TGTGCCAGCAGTGATCCCCCGACAGGGGCTCAAGAGACCCAGTACTTC.

The J gene is TRBJ2-5, the V gene TRBV6-1; 13 nucleotides match TRBD2. V shed 6 bases and J 4 bases; nucleotides not matched to a gene: 5. The length of the CDR3 is 15 residues. CDR1 and CDR2 (germline): MNHNS, SASEGT. The CDR3 DNA reads TGTGCCAGCAGAGTACTAGCGGGGGGGCCAGAGACCCAGTACTTC. Translating it yields CASRVLAGGPETQYF.

The chain combines TRBV28 with TRBJ1-4; a possible D gene is TRBD1 (6 bases). The CDR3 is 15 amino acids. Trimming removed 7 bases from V and 4 bases from J, with 16 bases in between. Looked up from germline, CDR1 is MDHEN and CDR2 is SYDVKM. CDR3 sequence reads: CASTWGGAGNEKLFF. CDR3 in DNA: TGTGCCAGCACCTGGGGGGGGGCCGGTAATGAAAAACTGTTTTTT.

V usage is TRBV18 and J usage is TRBJ2-1, with 9 bases that match TRBD1. The trim removed 9 bases at V and 7 bases at J, leaving 10 bases unmatched. CDR1 and CDR2 from the germline V gene are KGHSH and LQKENI. This CDR3 contains 14 residues. The CDR3: CASRTQGQGNEQFF. The CDR3 DNA follows: TGTGCCAGTAGAACTCAAGGACAGGGGAATGAGCAGTTCTTC.

V and J are TRBV4-1 and TRBJ2-7; 8 bases agree with TRBD1. The V and J ends lost 1 base and 1 base, in that order; junction bases with no gene match: 3. The CDR3 extends over 15 amino acids. Germline V lookup: CDR1 MGHRA, CDR2 YSYEKL. For the CDR3, the DNA is TGCGCCAGCAGCCAAGTCAGGGGGCCTTCCTACGAGCAGTACTTC. Translated: CASSQVRGPSYEQYF.

The chain uses TRBV5-1 and TRBJ2-4, with 10 nucleotides matching TRBD2. CDR1 is SGHRS and CDR2 is YFSETQ in the germline V gene. The CDR3 spans 16 residues. Trimming took 4 bases from V and 2 from J; bases not matched to a gene: 6. DNA for the CDR3: TGCGCCAGCAGCCCAAGACTAGCGGGTTCCAAAAACATTCAGTACTTC. Translation: CASSPRLAGSKNIQYF.

This clone was observed a handful of times. J is TRBJ1-2 and V is TRBV4-3; tentatively, D is TRBD1 (5 bases). CDR1 LGHNA and CDR2 YSLEER come from the germline V gene. This CDR3 is built from 13 residues. Trimming removed 1 base from V and 8 bases from J, with 11 bases in between. The CDR3 DNA reads TGCGCCAGCAGCCAAGTTGGGGCTCGGGGCTACACCTTC. This translates into CASSQVGARGYTF.

This clone was observed a single time. One junction end does not reproduce the germline sequence, and a read error may be involved. The chain recombines TRBV7-9 with TRBJ2-7; TRBD1 matches at 8 bases. Germline V lookup: CDR1 SEHNR, CDR2 FQNEAQ (reference sequence). This CDR3 has 14 residues. The CDR3 loop reads CSSSLDRGRYEQYF. The DNA of the CDR3 is TGTTCCAGCAGCCTTGACAGGGGAAGGTACGAGCAGTACTTC.

The rearrangement joins TRBV20-1 to TRBJ2-5, with 9 bases lining up with TRBD2. The V gene's germline CDR1 is DFQATT and CDR2 SNEGSKA (reference sequence). This CDR3 is built from 11 residues. Germline trimming cut 3 bases from V and 7 bases from J; bases unmatched to any gene: 0. In DNA, the CDR3 is TGCAGTGCTAGGGGACTAGCGACCCAGTACTTC. Residues: CSARGLATQYF.

The chain joins TRBV27 to TRBJ2-4, with a possible D match to TRBD2 (7 bases). The CDR3 loop spans 16 amino acids. Trimming pared 1 base from V and 3 bases from J, leaving 13 bases between. Germline CDR1 MNHEY, CDR2 SMNVEV (reference sequence). Here the CDR3 DNA reads TGTGCCAGCAGTTTATATGCAGGGGAGGGCAAAAACATTCAGTACTTC. Its translation: CASSLYAGEGKNIQYF.